This T cell receptor (beta chain) was documented in a study of cytomegalovirus exposure and HLA in healthy donors. Looking at the study overall: A preliminary data release comprised roughly 80 million unique TCRs obtained from HLA-typed donors.

60 Vbeta and 13 Jbeta primers were used in PCR. Libraries were prepared by immunoSEQ multiplex PCR; TCRdb keeps only in-frame clonotypes and omits some of them. The sample records 110,000 to 150,000 clones, over 70% being singletons. Study conclusions and caveats: V segments that were indistinguishable, TRBV6-2 and TRBV6-3 among them, were omitted from analysis.

Concerning this clone itself: What it binds is not known.

Whereas donors were nominally healthy upon sampling, unrecorded immune exposures were probable. The junction had 8 bases not matched to a gene; V was cut back by 3 bases and J by 5 bases. Germline lookup yields CDR1 KGHSH and CDR2 LQKENI. This CDR3 spans 15 amino acids. The J gene is TRBJ2-7, the V gene TRBV18; 9 bases line up with TRBD1. Sequencing input: PBMCs. The TCR originated in a woman aged 40 to 49 in good health and CMV-seronegative. Here the CDR3 reads CASSPRGTGKDEQYF. CDR3 DNA sequence: TGTGCCAGCTCACCCCGAGGGACAGGGAAGGACGAGCAGTACTTC. Full variable domain (rest looked up from reference TRBV18 and TRBJ2-7): NAGVMQNPRHLVRRRGQEARLRCSPMKGHSHVYWYRQLPEEGLKFMVYLQKENIIDESGMPKERFSAEFPKEGPSILRIQQVVRGDSAAYFCASSPRGTGKDEQYFGPGTRLTVT.